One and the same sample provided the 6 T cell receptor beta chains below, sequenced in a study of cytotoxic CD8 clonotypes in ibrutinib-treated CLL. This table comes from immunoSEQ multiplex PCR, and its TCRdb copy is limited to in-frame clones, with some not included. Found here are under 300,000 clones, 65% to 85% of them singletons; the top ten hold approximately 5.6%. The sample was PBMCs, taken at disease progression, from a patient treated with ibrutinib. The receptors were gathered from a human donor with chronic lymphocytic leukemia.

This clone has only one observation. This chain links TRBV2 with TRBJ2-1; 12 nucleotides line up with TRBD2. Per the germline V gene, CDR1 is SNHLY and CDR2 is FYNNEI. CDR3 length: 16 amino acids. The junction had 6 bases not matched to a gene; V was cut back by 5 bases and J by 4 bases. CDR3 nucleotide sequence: TGTGCCAGCAGTTCTCTAGCGGGAGGGCCGTACAATGAGCAGTTCTTC. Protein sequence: CASSSLAGGPYNEQFF.

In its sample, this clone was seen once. For the CDR3, the DNA is TGTGCCAGCAGCATTGGACAGGGGAGGAACGAGCAGTACTTC. This gives the protein CASSIGQGRNEQYF. The chain recombines TRBV7-6 with TRBJ2-7, with 9 bases identical to TRBD1. The CDR3 is 14 residues long. Germline lookup yields CDR1 SGHVS and CDR2 FNYEAQ. The V segment lost 5 bases and the J segment 5 bases; nucleotides outside the gene matches: 7.

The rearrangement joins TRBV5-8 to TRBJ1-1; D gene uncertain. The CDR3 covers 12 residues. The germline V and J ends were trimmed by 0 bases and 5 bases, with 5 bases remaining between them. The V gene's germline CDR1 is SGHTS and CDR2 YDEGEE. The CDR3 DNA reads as TGTGCCAGCAGCTTGGTACAGACTGAAGCTTTCTTT. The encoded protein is CASSLVQTEAFF.

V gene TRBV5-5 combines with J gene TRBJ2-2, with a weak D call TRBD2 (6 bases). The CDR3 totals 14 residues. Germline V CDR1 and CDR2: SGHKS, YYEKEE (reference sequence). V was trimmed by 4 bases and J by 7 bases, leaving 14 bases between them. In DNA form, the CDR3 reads TGTGCCAGCAGCCTCGGGACTGTGCTCGGGGAGCTGTTTTTT. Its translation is CASSLGTVLGELFF.

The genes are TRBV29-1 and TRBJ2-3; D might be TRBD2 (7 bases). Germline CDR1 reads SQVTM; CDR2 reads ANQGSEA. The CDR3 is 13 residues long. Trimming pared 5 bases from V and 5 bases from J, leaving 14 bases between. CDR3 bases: TGCAGCGTTCTAGGGGGGGTAATAGATACGCAGTATTTT. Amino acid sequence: CSVLGGVIDTQYF.

The CDR3: CASSSRPRGSHWNSPLHF. For the CDR3, the DNA is TGTGCCAGCAGCTCCCGACCCCGTGGAAGCCATTGGAATTCACCCCTCCACTTT. The V gene is TRBV7-6, the J gene TRBJ1-6; D uncertain. Trimming removed 4 bases at V and 7 bases at J, with 23 bases between. The CDR3 has 18 residues. CDR1 and CDR2 (germline): SGHVS, FNYEAQ.